This TCR beta chain was sequenced during a study of T cell responses to AZD1222 COVID-19 vaccine. Study results and caveats: Donors skewed white British and female; clonal diversity was possibly underestimated. Baseline antibody screening turned up just six seropositive AZD1222 recipients. Spike was spanned by vaccine-associated CD4 TCRs, with dominance at 160-218 and 743-854. Variant regions that are unmutated are reportedly the target of nearly half of spike-specific TCRs.

The CDR3 consists of 16 residues. Between the trimmed V and J ends, which lost 1 base and 0 bases, there was a span of 9 bases. Germline V gives CDR1 MGHRA, CDR2 YSYEKL. This table comes from immunoSEQ multiplex PCR, and its TCRdb copy is limited to in-frame clones, with some not included. This sample has about 150,000 clones, with over 75% found just once. As to this clone: Antigen specificity is unknown.

Specimen: peripheral blood, collected on day 0 of AZD1222 vaccination. This receptor was identified in an adult in good health. The V and J genes are TRBV4-1 and TRBJ1-4; D remains ambiguous. CDR3 in amino acids: CASSQVAGATNEKLFF. DNA of the CDR3: TGCGCCAGCAGCCAAGTCGCGGGAGCAACTAATGAAAAACTGTTTTTT.